The 10 T cell receptor beta chains given below trace back to one sample, sequenced in a study of low-dose radiotherapy and immunotherapy resistance in tumors. TRAV- and TRBV-specific primers, spanning alpha and beta chains, primed first-strand cDNA. The authors ran around 20 PCR cycles to amplify TCRs with a constant-region primer and V-primer adapter. A single record per CDR3 protein comes from TCRdb applying MiXCR to the reads. There are about 80,000 distinct CDR3 sequences in the sample; roughly 17% occur only once, and about 1.3% lies in the top ten. This sample's time point: after trial treatment. This sample's treatment: LDRT plus nivolumab, ipilimumab, low-dose cyclophosphamide and aspirin (RACIN trial). The sequencing used PBMCs, collected after low-dose radiotherapy plus immunotherapy. Receptors originate from a male donor with prostate cancer.

The V and J genes are TRBV24-1 and TRBJ2-5, with a possible D match to TRBD2 (6 bases). CDR1 is KGHDR, CDR2 SFDVKD, per germline. V was clipped by 1 base and J by 4 bases, with 12 bases between them. The CDR3 runs 15 residues. For the CDR3, the DNA is TGTGCCACCAGTGATTTCTCCGGGAGCAGAGAGACCCAGTACTTC. Amino acids: CATSDFSGSRETQYF.

This clonotype was seen repeatedly, ten times or more. The chain recombines TRBV6-5 with TRBJ1-1; no firm D call. The germline CDR1 and CDR2 sequences are MNHEY and SVGAGI. V was clipped by 0 bases and J by 2 bases, with 7 bases between them. This CDR3 spans 14 amino acids. CDR3 DNA: TGTGCCAGCAGTTACTCACGGGGAAACACTGAAGCTTTCTTT. As protein: CASSYSRGNTEAFF.

The chain is built from TRBV6-6 and TRBJ2-7, with D perhaps matching TRBD2 (7 bases). V was clipped by 5 bases and J by 3 bases, with 20 bases between them. There are 16 residues in the CDR3. Germline V gives CDR1 MNHNY, CDR2 SVGAGI (reference sequence). CDR3 protein: CASSRSGGAGYYEQYF. Here the CDR3 DNA reads TGTGCCAGCAGTCGCTCTGGGGGGGCTGGTTACTACGAGCAGTACTTC.

The rearrangement links TRBV29-1 to TRBJ2-5, with 7 bases identical to TRBD1. V shed 6 bases and J 5 bases; nucleotides not matched to a gene: 12. CDR1 is SQVTM and CDR2 is ANQGSEA in the germline V gene. There are 14 residues in the CDR3. DNA of the CDR3: TGCAGCGTCCGGGACAGTCGGACATGGGAGACCCAGTACTTC. This codes for CSVRDSRTWETQYF. Together with reference TRBV29-1 and TRBJ2-5, the CDR3 gives the full variable domain: SAVISQKPSRDICQRGTSLTIQCQVDSQVTMMFWYRQQPGQSLTLIATANQGSEATYESGFVIDKFPISRPNLTFSTLTVSNMSPEDSSIYLCSVRDSRTWETQYFGPGTRLLVL.

This clonotype was picked up many times. The rearrangement joins TRBV7-8 to TRBJ2-2, with 7 nucleotides matching TRBD2. The junction had 4 bases not matched to a gene; V was cut back by 4 bases and J by 5 bases. Germline CDR1 SGHVS, CDR2 FQNEAQ. CDR3 size: 14 residues. The DNA for the CDR3 is TGTGCCAGCAGCTCCCACGGGGGGACCGGGGAGCTGTTTTTT. Translated, it gives CASSSHGGTGELFF.

This clonotype was recorded many times. The rearrangement links TRBV20-1 to TRBJ1-2, with 8 bases aligning to TRBD1. Germline V gene lookup returns CDR1 DFQATT and CDR2 SNEGSKA (reference sequence). The CDR3 length is 12 residues. Germline trimming cut 6 bases from V and 7 bases from J; bases unmatched to any gene: 7. The CDR3 spells CSAARGLAGYTF. In DNA form, the CDR3 reads TGCAGTGCCGCCAGGGGGCTCGCTGGCTACACCTTC.

This clonotype was recorded many times. The rearrangement joins TRBV19 to TRBJ2-7; the D gene is possibly TRBD2 (6 bases). The ends were cut back, 9 bases at V and 2 bases at J, with 17 bases in the middle. Germline CDR1 and CDR2: LNHDA and SQIVND (reference sequence). The CDR3 extends over 14 amino acids. The CDR3 nucleotides read TGTGCCAGCACTCCCGGACTACCGACCTACGAGCAGTACTTC. Translated: CASTPGLPTYEQYF. The whole variable domain, remainder taken from reference TRBV19 and TRBJ2-7, is DGGITQSPKYLFRKEGQNVTLSCEQNLNHDAMYWYRQDPGQGLRLIYYSQIVNDFQKGDIAEGYSVSREKKESFPLTVTSAQKNPTAFYLCASTPGLPTYEQYFGPGTRLTVT.

This clonotype was recorded many times. This chain connects TRBV12-3 or TRBV12-4 to TRBJ1-1; possibly TRBD1 for D (5 bases). Trimming stripped 8 bases from V and 2 bases from J, with 12 bases between. CDR3 length: 13 amino acids. CDR3 DNA sequence: TGTGCCAGCGAGAAAGGGGTAAACACTGAAGCTTTCTTT. Its translation: CASEKGVNTEAFF.

This clonotype has ten or more counts. This chain connects TRBV10-3 to TRBJ2-7; 7 bases are shared with TRBD1. This CDR3 has 12 residues. Germline-derived CDR1 and CDR2 are ENHRY and SYGVKD. With 6 bases clipped from V and 3 bases from J, the junction kept 2 bases outside the gene matches. DNA for the CDR3: TGTGCCATCAGGGGACAGAACTACGAGCAGTACTTC. This gives the protein CAIRGQNYEQYF.

This clonotype has at least ten counts. The chain has TRBV2 and TRBJ2-1; the D gene is possibly TRBD1 (7 bases). The germline CDR1 and CDR2 sequences are SNHLY and FYNNEI. The ends were cut back, 9 bases at V and 6 bases at J, with 12 bases in the middle. This CDR3 comprises 12 residues. CDR3 sequence (DNA): TGTGCCAGGGGGCAGGGGGGCAATGAGCAGTTCTTC. It is translated as CARGQGGNEQFF.